A single sample gave rise to the 18 T cell receptor beta chains below, sequenced in a study of cytomegalovirus exposure and HLA in healthy donors. This PCR relied on a set of 60 Vbeta primers and 13 Jbeta primers. This table comes from immunoSEQ multiplex PCR, and its TCRdb copy is limited to in-frame clones, with some not included. The sample shows 200,000 or so clones, approximately 81% of them seen only once. The sample consisted of PBMCs. These receptors were collected from a human donor in good health.

This clone was recorded only once. This chain joins TRBV29-1 and TRBJ2-1; D unclear. Germline V CDR1 and CDR2: SQVTM, ANQGSEA. V lost 0 bases to trimming and J lost 2 bases, with 5 bases between them. CDR3 size: 13 residues. The CDR3 coding sequence is TGCAGCGTTGAAGATCAGACCTACAATGAGCAGTTCTTC. Its protein product is CSVEDQTYNEQFF.

The chain uses TRBV15 and TRBJ2-7; 9 nucleotides match TRBD2. With 0 bases clipped from V and 1 base from J, the junction kept 4 bases outside the gene matches. There are 16 residues in the CDR3. From germline, CDR1 is LNHNV and CDR2 YYDKDF (reference sequence). CDR3 nucleotides: TGTGCCACCAGCAGAGATATCACTAGCGGGTCCTACGAGCAGTACTTC. Its protein product is CATSRDITSGSYEQYF.

V usage is TRBV5-1 and J usage is TRBJ1-4; D is perhaps TRBD1 (5 bases). This CDR3 spans 16 amino acids. V was pared by 7 bases and J by 0 bases, with 16 bases between. Germline CDR1 is SGHRS and CDR2 is YFSETQ. For the CDR3, the DNA is TGCGCCAGCGGACGGGAGGGGATTGCAACTAATGAAAAACTGTTTTTT. Encoded protein: CASGREGIATNEKLFF.

The chain employs TRBV7-9 and TRBJ1-2; 7 bases are a match to TRBD1. The ends lost 4 bases at V and 10 bases at J; junction bases unmatched: 9. The CDR3 loop spans 13 amino acids. Per the germline V gene, CDR1 is SEHNR and CDR2 is FQNEAQ (reference sequence). CDR3 sequence reads: CASSSRQGGVYTF. The CDR3 DNA reads TGTGCCAGCAGCTCTAGACAGGGCGGTGTCTACACCTTC.

The V call is TRBV7-2, the J call TRBJ2-5; D call uncertain. The J call could be wrong; TRBJ2-7 is a better fit for the DNA end. Germline V gene data show CDR1 as SGHTA and CDR2 as FQGNSA. The CDR3 has 13 residues. CDR3 loop: CASSFGSYYEQYF. In DNA form, the CDR3 reads TGTGCCAGCAGCTTTGGCAGCTACTACGAGCAGTACTTC.

The J gene is TRBJ1-2, the V gene TRBV15; D unclear. In germline, CDR1 is LNHNV, CDR2 YYDKDF (reference sequence). This CDR3 is built from 17 residues. V lost 1 base and J 0 bases, leaving 15 bases between the germline ends. The CDR3 bases are TGTGCCACCAGCAGAGTAGAGAAAAGGGAGGCTAACTATGGCTACACCTTC. Residues: CATSRVEKREANYGYTF.

The chain carries TRBV18 and TRBJ1-2, with no clear D. V gave up 3 bases and J gave up 2 bases, with 16 bases separating them. The CDR3 extends over 16 amino acids. Germline loops: CDR1 KGHSH, CDR2 LQKENI. CDR3 sequence (DNA): TGTGCCAGCTCACCGCCGACGGGGAGAGGAAACTATGGCTACACCTTC. Its translation is CASSPPTGRGNYGYTF.

A single count supports this clone. The rearrangement joins TRBV6-5 to TRBJ2-7; D remains unclear. Germline lookup yields CDR1 MNHEY and CDR2 SVGAGI. Trimming removed 8 bases at V and 4 bases at J, with 9 bases between. This CDR3 region has 11 residues. For the CDR3, the DNA is TGTGCCAGCGCCTCTCAGTACGAGCAGTACTTC. This encodes CASASQYEQYF.

The chain links TRBV2 to TRBJ2-3, with 7 bases identical to TRBD1. Per germline, CDR1 SNHLY and CDR2 FYNNEI. The junction had 5 bases not matched to a gene; V was cut back by 6 bases and J by 2 bases. The CDR3 has 14 amino acids. CDR3 residues: CASSRDRNTDTQYF. The CDR3 coding sequence is TGTGCCAGCAGCCGGGACAGAAACACAGATACGCAGTATTTT.

The V and J genes are TRBV7-9 and TRBJ2-5; 9 nucleotides agree with TRBD1. CDR1 is SEHNR and CDR2 is FQNEAQ in the germline V gene (reference sequence). The length of the CDR3 is 17 residues. After removal of 5 bases from V and 4 bases from J, the junction contained 14 bases not matched to a gene. The CDR3: CASSPRDRVFRRETQYF. The CDR3 nucleotides read TGTGCCAGCAGCCCCCGGGACAGGGTTTTTAGGAGAGAGACCCAGTACTTC.

The chain has TRBV30 and TRBJ2-7; no reliable D call. The germline V and J ends were trimmed by 3 bases and 0 bases, with 3 bases remaining between them. CDR1 GTSNPN and CDR2 SVGIG come from the germline V gene (reference sequence). This CDR3 comprises 11 residues. The CDR3: CAWSSSYEQYF. As DNA, the CDR3 is TGTGCCTGGAGCAGCTCCTACGAGCAGTACTTC.

CDR3 sequence (DNA): TGTGCCAGCAGCAAAGCAACAGGGGGGACGGACCATTTTTTT. It specifies CASSKATGGTDHFF. The gene calls are TRBV21-1 and TRBJ1-4; the DNA was not compared with TRBD1, the D call given in the table. TRBV21-1 is assigned pseudogene status. This CDR3 is built from 14 residues.

The V call is TRBV19, the J call TRBJ2-6, with D uncertain. Germline CDR1 and CDR2: LNHDA and SQIVND (reference sequence). The CDR3 runs 12 residues. Between the trimmed V and J ends, which lost 7 bases and 6 bases, there was a span of 7 bases. CDR3 sequence: CASNHLANVLTF. CDR3 DNA: TGTGCCAGTAATCACTTGGCCAACGTCCTGACTTTC.

This sequence joins TRBV13 and TRBJ2-5; 8 bases align to TRBD1. This CDR3 has 16 residues. The V gene's germline CDR1 is PRHDT and CDR2 FYEKMQ (reference sequence). V gave up 5 bases and J gave up 2 bases; unmatched junction bases: 10. Here the CDR3 reads CASSLRRQGMQETQYF. The CDR3 DNA reads as TGTGCCAGCAGCCTGCGCCGACAGGGGATGCAAGAGACCCAGTACTTC.

The V call is TRBV5-3, the J call TRBJ2-1; 9 positions match TRBD2. TRBV5-3 is an ORF for which the function is uncertain. Germline trimming cut 0 bases from V and 5 bases from J; bases unmatched to any gene: 3. The CDR3 is made up of 15 amino acids. As DNA, the CDR3 is TGTGCCAGAAGCTTGGCCCGACTAGCGGACAATGAGCAGTTCTTC. It translates to CARSLARLADNEQFF.

The rearrangement joins TRBV5-4 to TRBJ2-1; 8 bases line up with TRBD1. Germline lookup yields CDR1 SGHNT and CDR2 YYREEE (reference sequence). V gave up 4 bases and J gave up 11 bases; unmatched junction bases: 8. The length of the CDR3 is 13 residues. CDR3 bases: TGTGCCAGCAGCCCCGGGACAGGCGCACAGCAGTTCTTC. Residues: CASSPGTGAQQFF.

Notes on this clone: A read error may produce the germline difference seen at one junction end. The chain is built from TRBV7-3 and TRBJ2-3, with 7 nucleotides matching TRBD2. The CDR3 runs 17 residues. CDR1 and CDR2 from the germline V gene are SGHTA and FQGTGA. The CDR3 spells CAGSSDLRGSKTDTQYF. CDR3 DNA: TGTGCCGGCAGCTCAGATCTACGCGGGAGCAAAACAGATACGCAGTATTTT.

The chain is built from TRBV6-5 and TRBJ1-2, with D tentatively TRBD1 (5 bases). This CDR3 region has 13 residues. CDR1 is MNHEY and CDR2 is SVGAGI in the germline V gene. V was pared by 2 bases and J by 5 bases, with 9 bases between. CDR3 sequence: CASSYTTEYGYTF. CDR3 bases: TGTGCCAGCAGTTACACGACAGAGTATGGCTACACCTTC.